Each of the 10 T cell receptor beta chains below was sequenced from the same sample in a study of technical replicates of blood from a handful of donors. Generated by immunoSEQ multiplex PCR, the TCRdb table keeps only in-frame clones and is missing some. The data contain tens of thousands of clones, 85% to 95% of them seen just once; the ten biggest clones take up roughly 4.3%. Material: PBMCs. The receptors here all came from a human donor in good health. Some clones in this sample may be carry-over from other donors' samples.

The chain couples TRBV5-1 to TRBJ2-2, with 10 bases that match TRBD1. V lost 5 bases, J lost 7 bases, and 14 bases stayed unmatched. CDR1 is SGHRS, CDR2 YFSETQ, per germline. This CDR3 spans 17 amino acids. The CDR3 spells CASRPSGTGEVSGELFF. Written as DNA, the CDR3 is TGCGCCAGCAGGCCCTCCGGGACAGGGGAAGTGAGCGGGGAGCTGTTTTTT. Based on the CDR3 plus reference TRBV5-1 and TRBJ2-2, the full variable domain is KAGVTQTPRYLIKTRGQQVTLSCSPISGHRSVSWYQQTPGQGLQFLFEYFSETQRNKGNFPGRFSGRQFSNSRSEMNVSTLELGDSALYLCASRPSGTGEVSGELFFGEGSRLTVL.

The chain employs TRBV7-9 and TRBJ2-7; 8 nucleotides match TRBD2. The junction had 12 bases not matched to a gene; V was cut back by 10 bases and J by 1 base. The CDR3 runs to 15 residues. Germline V CDR1 and CDR2: SEHNR, FQNEAQ (reference sequence). CDR3 amino acids: CANRGRTSSSYEQYF. The CDR3 nucleotides are TGTGCCAACAGAGGCCGGACTAGCTCATCCTACGAGCAGTACTTC.

The chain has TRBV2 and TRBJ1-5; D ambiguous. This CDR3 has 14 amino acids. V lost 3 bases and J 3 bases, leaving 9 bases between the germline ends. Per germline, CDR1 SNHLY and CDR2 FYNNEI. As DNA, the CDR3 is TGTGCCAGCAGTGAGAGGGAGTTCAATCAGCCCCAGCATTTT. It encodes CASSEREFNQPQHF.

This chain uses TRBV6-5 with TRBJ2-2; TRBD1 agrees at 10 bases. V was clipped by 6 bases and J by 3 bases; unmatched bases: 4. Germline lookup yields CDR1 MNHEY and CDR2 SVGAGI. There are 15 residues in the CDR3. The CDR3 sequence: CASSPGTGDTGELFF. CDR3 coding DNA: TGTGCCAGCAGCCCCGGGACAGGGGACACCGGGGAGCTGTTTTTT.

In DNA form, the CDR3 reads TGCGCCAGCAGCGCCGACGGTTGGAGCTCCTACGAGCAGTACTTC. Amino acids: CASSADGWSSYEQYF. This chain uses TRBV5-1 with TRBJ2-7; no clear D gene. The germline gives CDR1 SGHRS, CDR2 YFSETQ. V was cut by 4 bases and J by 0 bases, with 14 bases left in between. The CDR3 sequence is 15 residues long.

This clone was found a few times. CDR3: CASSQGLAPGELFF. The DNA for the CDR3 is TGCGCCAGCAGCCAGGGACTAGCCCCCGGGGAGCTGTTTTTT. The V and J genes are TRBV5-1 and TRBJ2-2, with 9 bases matching TRBD2. V gave up 4 bases and J gave up 6 bases; unmatched junction bases: 4. The CDR3 spans 14 residues. The germline V gene has CDR1 SGHRS and CDR2 YFSETQ.

This chain links TRBV5-4 with TRBJ2-7; the match to TRBD1 covers 8 bases. The CDR3 length is 13 residues. CDR1 SGHNT and CDR2 YYREEE come from the germline V gene (reference sequence). V dropped 5 bases and J dropped 6; count of bases not matched to a gene: 7. In DNA, the CDR3 is TGTGCCAGCAGGGAGGACAGGGTTGGCGAGCAGTACTTC. Amino acid sequence: CASREDRVGEQYF.

This clone was observed a single time. The rearrangement uses TRBV19 and TRBJ2-1; TRBD2 matches 11 bases. The CDR3 runs to 15 residues. The V gene end was trimmed by 5 bases and the J gene end by 5 bases; junction bases not matched to a gene: 5. Germline CDR1 reads LNHDA; CDR2 reads SQIVND (reference sequence). CDR3 loop: CASSPGLAENNEQFF. Written as DNA, the CDR3 is TGTGCCAGTAGTCCGGGACTAGCGGAGAACAATGAGCAGTTCTTC.

The J gene is TRBJ1-2, the V gene TRBV11-3, with 8 bases aligning to TRBD1. The CDR3 length is 18 residues. The V gene end was trimmed by 0 bases and the J gene end by 7 bases; junction bases not matched to a gene: 16. Germline assignment: CDR1 SGHNT and CDR2 YENEEA. The CDR3: CASSLDTRTGLLFSGYTF. Here the CDR3 DNA reads TGTGCCAGCAGCTTAGATACCCGGACAGGGTTGCTCTTCAGTGGCTACACCTTC.

J is TRBJ1-6 and V is TRBV27; D is unresolved. The length of the CDR3 is 14 residues. Trimming stripped 3 bases from V and 9 bases from J, with 12 bases between. Germline loops: CDR1 MNHEY, CDR2 SMNVEV (reference sequence). Here the CDR3 DNA reads TGTGCCAGCAGTTTTCTTAGAGCGAGTTCACCCCTCCACTTT. Translated: CASSFLRASSPLHF.